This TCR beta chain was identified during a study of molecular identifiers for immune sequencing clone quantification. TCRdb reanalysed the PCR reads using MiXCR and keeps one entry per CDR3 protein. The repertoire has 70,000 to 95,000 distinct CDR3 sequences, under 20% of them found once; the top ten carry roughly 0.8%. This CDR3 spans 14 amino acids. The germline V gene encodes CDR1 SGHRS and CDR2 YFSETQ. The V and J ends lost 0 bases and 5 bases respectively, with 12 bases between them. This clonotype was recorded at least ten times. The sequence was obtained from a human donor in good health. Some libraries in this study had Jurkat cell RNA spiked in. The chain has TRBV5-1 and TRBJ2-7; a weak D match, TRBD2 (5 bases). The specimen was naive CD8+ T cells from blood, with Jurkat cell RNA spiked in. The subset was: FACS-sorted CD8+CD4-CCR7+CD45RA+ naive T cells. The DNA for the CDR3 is TGCGCCAGCAGCTTGGTCGGGGTAAGGAACGAGCAGTACTTC. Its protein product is CASSLVGVRNEQYF.